These 32 T cell receptor beta chains were sequenced from one sample in a study of blood T cell repertoires in COVID-19. Data came from immunoSEQ multiplex PCR; TCRdb stores just in-frame clones and leaves some out. The table shows about 150,000 clones, with 86% occurring only once. The sequenced sample was peripheral blood. The receptors come from a man aged 70-80 years with acute or convalescent COVID-19.

The chain employs TRBV5-6 and TRBJ2-5; maybe TRBD2 (6 bases). Trimming left V 4 bases short and J 5 bases short, with 15 bases between. This CDR3 contains 14 residues. Germline V gene sequence: CDR1 SGHDT, CDR2 YYEEEE. Here the CDR3 reads CASSPGRGIETQYF. In DNA form, the CDR3 reads TGTGCCAGCAGCCCCGGACGGGGGATCGAGACCCAGTACTTC.

The chain links TRBV6-2 or TRBV6-3 to TRBJ2-3; tentatively, D is TRBD1 (6 bases). The V gene lost 3 bases and the J gene lost 4 bases, with 17 bases spanning the gap. Germline V lookup: CDR1 MNHEY, CDR2 SVGEGT. The CDR3 extends over 16 amino acids. CDR3 nucleotides: TGTGCCAGCAGTTATAGGGGACAACGTTTGTCAGATACGCAGTATTTT. Its translation is CASSYRGQRLSDTQYF.

J is TRBJ2-1 and V is TRBV25-1; TRBD2 is a possible D gene (6 bases). The V and J ends lost 7 bases and 4 bases respectively, with 11 bases between them. CDR1 MGHDK and CDR2 SYGVNS come from the germline V gene. CDR3 length equals 13 residues. CDR3: CASTPGAYNEQFF. Written as DNA, the CDR3 is TGTGCCAGCACCCCGGGAGCATACAATGAGCAGTTCTTC.

The CDR3 spells CSVGTGGAGPQYF. The DNA for the CDR3 is TGCAGCGTCGGGACAGGGGGCGCGGGTCCGCAGTATTTT. V usage is TRBV29-1 and J usage is TRBJ2-3; 12 bases match TRBD1. Unmatched junction bases numbered 8, after V lost 6 bases and J lost 10 bases. The CDR3 is 13 residues long. Germline V gene data show CDR1 as SQVTM and CDR2 as ANQGSEA.

V is TRBV21-1 and J is TRBJ2-7; TRBD2 is the table's D call, not checked against the DNA. TRBV21-1 is tagged as a pseudogene. CDR3 size: 15 residues. CDR3 nucleotide sequence: TGTGCCAGCAGCAAAGGACTAGCGGGAGACCACGAGCAGTACTTC. This gives the protein CASSKGLAGDHEQYF.

The DNA for the CDR3 is TGTGCCAGCAGTGCAAGGGGACTTTCGAGCACTGAAGCTTTCTTT. This translates into CASSARGLSSTEAFF. The chain has TRBV4-2 and TRBJ1-1; maybe TRBD1 (5 bases). The germline V gene encodes CDR1 LGHNA and CDR2 YNFKEQ. V gave up 6 bases and J gave up 4 bases, with 18 bases separating them. The CDR3 sequence is 15 residues long.

The V and J genes are TRBV18 and TRBJ2-7, with TRBD2 matching over 10 bases. V shed 4 bases and J 4 bases; nucleotides not matched to a gene: 7. The CDR3 covers 15 residues. CDR1 and CDR2 (germline): KGHSH, LQKENI. The CDR3 DNA reads as TGTGCCAGCTCACTAAATCTAGCGGGAGCTTACGAGCAGTACTTC. Its translation: CASSLNLAGAYEQYF.

The chain carries TRBV2 and TRBJ2-6; tentative D call: TRBD1 (6 bases). CDR3 length equals 15 residues. The V gene lost 7 bases and the J gene lost 5 bases, with 15 bases spanning the gap. Germline-derived CDR1 and CDR2 are SNHLY and FYNNEI. Here the CDR3 DNA reads TGTGCCAGCACCCAGGGGCCAGGGAGGGCCAACGTCCTGACTTTC. Protein product: CASTQGPGRANVLTF.

This rearrangement joins TRBV9 to TRBJ2-2; the D is unclear. This CDR3 spans 15 amino acids. The V end lost 0 bases, the J end lost 2 bases, and 8 bases lay between the germline ends. Germline values: CDR1 SGDLS, CDR2 YYNGEE. CDR3 nucleotides: TGTGCCAGCAGCGTAGGGCCGACTAACACCGGGGAGCTGTTTTTT. Translated, it gives CASSVGPTNTGELFF.

This chain connects TRBV28 to TRBJ1-1, with TRBD1 matching over 8 bases. V shed 7 bases and J 3 bases; nucleotides not matched to a gene: 7. Germline values: CDR1 MDHEN, CDR2 SYDVKM. This CDR3 is built from 14 residues. The CDR3 region is CASNRQGRDTEAFF. CDR3 DNA sequence: TGTGCCAGCAACAGACAGGGGAGGGACACTGAAGCTTTCTTT.

The chain is built from TRBV18 and TRBJ2-1; D might be TRBD1 (5 bases). The CDR3 loop spans 14 amino acids. V was trimmed by 0 bases and J by 6 bases, leaving 9 bases between them. Germline loops: CDR1 KGHSH, CDR2 LQKENI. The DNA for the CDR3 is TGTGCCAGCTCACCACCACAGGTTCCCAATGAGCAGTTCTTC. This codes for CASSPPQVPNEQFF.

V usage is TRBV19 and J usage is TRBJ2-2, with TRBD1 identical over 9 bases. The germline CDR1 and CDR2 sequences are LNHDA and SQIVND (reference sequence). The CDR3 extends over 12 amino acids. V dropped 7 bases and J dropped 15; count of bases not matched to a gene: 9. The CDR3 is CASIPTGGTVFF. Here the CDR3 DNA reads TGTGCCAGTATTCCTACAGGGGGCACGGTGTTTTTT.

This clone was seen more than once but under ten times. The rearrangement uses TRBV6-6 and TRBJ2-5; D might be TRBD2 (6 bases). The germline V gene has CDR1 MNHNY and CDR2 SVGAGI (reference sequence). The CDR3 runs to 15 residues. Trimming removed 1 base from V and 0 bases from J, with 9 bases in between. This CDR3 reads CASSYWLANQETQYF. The CDR3 DNA sequence: TGTGCCAGCAGTTACTGGCTAGCGAACCAAGAGACCCAGTACTTC.

The chain combines TRBV7-2 with TRBJ2-3; D may be TRBD2 (5 bases). The germline V gene encodes CDR1 SGHTA and CDR2 FQGNSA. CDR3 length equals 16 residues. Trimming left V 0 bases short and J 3 bases short, with 13 bases between. CDR3 nucleotides: TGTGCCAGCAGCTTAGCCGTCGGGATTGGGACAGATACGCAGTATTTT. Translating gives CASSLAVGIGTDTQYF.

The chain combines TRBV28 with TRBJ2-4; 10 bases fit TRBD2. CDR1 and CDR2 (germline): MDHEN, SYDVKM. The V segment lost 5 bases and the J segment 1 base; nucleotides outside the gene matches: 8. CDR3 length equals 17 residues. CDR3 coding DNA: TGTGCCAGCAGTCCAGGACTAGCGGTCATGGCCAAAAACATTCAGTACTTC. It codes for CASSPGLAVMAKNIQYF.

The V call is TRBV28, the J call TRBJ2-1; 9 nucleotides align to TRBD2. Trimming took 3 bases from V and 8 from J; bases not matched to a gene: 8. This CDR3 is built from 15 residues. CDR1 is MDHEN and CDR2 is SYDVKM in the germline V gene. The CDR3 here is CASSLPGLAGHEQFF. Here the CDR3 DNA reads TGTGCCAGCAGTTTGCCGGGACTAGCTGGCCATGAGCAGTTCTTC.

The CDR3 DNA sequence: TGTGCCAGCAGCAGCCAGGACAGGGGCACTGAAGCTTTCTTT. This encodes CASSSQDRGTEAFF. The chain couples TRBV6-5 to TRBJ1-1; 9 bases agree with TRBD1. The V gene end was trimmed by 6 bases and the J gene end by 4 bases; junction bases not matched to a gene: 6. This CDR3 contains 14 residues. CDR1 and CDR2 (germline): MNHEY, SVGAGI.

This chain links TRBV6-1 with TRBJ2-1; possibly TRBD2 for D (5 bases). Germline V CDR1 and CDR2: MNHNS, SASEGT. The CDR3 sequence is 15 residues long. Trimming left V 2 bases short and J 4 bases short, with 12 bases between. CDR3 sequence: CASSESGLSYNEQFF. The CDR3 DNA reads as TGTGCCAGCAGTGAATCCGGACTGAGTTACAATGAGCAGTTCTTC.

CDR3 protein: CAWGPSRNTEAFF. The CDR3 bases are TGTGCCTGGGGACCATCTAGGAACACTGAAGCTTTCTTT. This chain joins TRBV30 and TRBJ1-1; D not certain. Per the germline V gene, CDR1 is GTSNPN and CDR2 is SVGIG (reference sequence). Trimming took off 5 bases at V and 1 base at J, with 11 bases between the two ends. This CDR3 has 13 amino acids.

The chain employs TRBV7-2 and TRBJ1-1; D not certain. Trimming took 2 bases from V and 6 from J, leaving 13 bases between them. The CDR3 spans 14 residues. From germline, CDR1 is SGHTA and CDR2 FQGNSA. The CDR3 coding sequence is TGTGCCAGCAGCTTAATCCCAGAGGTAGCTGAAGCTTTCTTT. Translating it yields CASSLIPEVAEAFF.

This clone occurred a few times. The rearrangement uses TRBV4-3 and TRBJ2-1; 12 bases are a match to TRBD2. Germline CDR1 reads LGHNA; CDR2 reads YSLEER. V dropped 1 base and J dropped 5; count of bases not matched to a gene: 3. The CDR3 is 16 residues long. CDR3 in DNA: TGCGCCAGCAGCCAAGGGCTAGCGGGAGGGAACAATGAGCAGTTCTTC. Translated, it gives CASSQGLAGGNNEQFF.

This clone has a single count. J is TRBJ1-1 and V is TRBV4-1; 8 bases map to TRBD1. The V gene end was trimmed by 2 bases and the J gene end by 0 bases; junction bases not matched to a gene: 5. The CDR3 is 16 amino acids. Germline lookup yields CDR1 MGHRA and CDR2 YSYEKL. The CDR3 loop is CASSQRTGPMNTEAFF. Here the CDR3 DNA reads TGCGCCAGCAGCCAAAGGACAGGGCCCATGAACACTGAAGCTTTCTTT.

V and J are TRBV4-3 and TRBJ2-3; 13 positions match TRBD2. V was clipped by 0 bases and J by 6 bases; unmatched bases: 6. CDR1 is LGHNA and CDR2 is YSLEER in the germline V gene. The CDR3 spans 17 residues. The CDR3 is CASSQDPRTSGSDTQYF. The CDR3 coding sequence is TGCGCCAGCAGCCAAGATCCCCGGACTAGCGGGAGTGATACGCAGTATTTT.

This clone has just a few counts. CDR3 nucleotides: TGTGCCAGCAGCGCAGCCTGGGACAGGAACTATGGCTACACCTTC. This sequence encodes CASSAAWDRNYGYTF. V gene TRBV9 combines with J gene TRBJ1-2, with 8 bases lining up with TRBD1. This CDR3 spans 15 amino acids. CDR1 is SGDLS, CDR2 YYNGEE, per germline. Unmatched junction bases numbered 6, after V lost 3 bases and J lost 2 bases.

The V gene is TRBV2, the J gene TRBJ2-1; TRBD2 aligns across 10 bases. The CDR3 has 15 residues. J gave up 8 bases and V 4 bases, and 8 bases lay outside the gene matches. CDR1 is SNHLY, CDR2 FYNNEI, per germline. The CDR3, as DNA: TGTGCCAGCAGTGCAGTGACTAGCGGGCCTCATGAGCAGTTCTTC. Translation: CASSAVTSGPHEQFF.

This clone has just one count. V and J are TRBV7-2 and TRBJ2-1; 9 nucleotides match TRBD2. Germline V CDR1 and CDR2: SGHTA, FQGNSA. This CDR3 has 16 residues. With V trimmed by 0 bases and J by 4 bases, 4 bases remained unmatched. CDR3 protein: CASSLAGSGGYNEQFF. CDR3 sequence (DNA): TGTGCCAGCAGCTTAGCGGGCAGCGGGGGGTACAATGAGCAGTTCTTC.

A single count supports this clone. V is TRBV30 and J is TRBJ1-5, with D hard to call. V was cut by 3 bases and J by 9 bases, with 12 bases left in between. The CDR3 spans 12 residues. Germline V gives CDR1 GTSNPN, CDR2 SVGIG (reference sequence). In DNA, the CDR3 is TGTGCCTGGAGCCTTGACGAGGGGCCCCAGCATTTT. Translated: CAWSLDEGPQHF.

The chain employs TRBV5-1 and TRBJ2-3, with 10 bases that match TRBD2. Trimming at V came to 2 bases and at J to 4 bases, leaving 7 bases not matched to a gene. The CDR3 has 16 amino acids. From germline, CDR1 is SGHRS and CDR2 YFSETQ. CDR3 sequence reads: CASSLSLAGGSDTQYF. The CDR3 DNA sequence: TGCGCCAGCAGCTTATCTTTAGCGGGAGGTTCAGATACGCAGTATTTT.

About this clone: The sample contains more than one DNA sequence encoding this CDR3. This chain links TRBV7-2 with TRBJ1-5; maybe TRBD1 (5 bases). Germline CDR1 is SGHTA and CDR2 is FQGNSA. The CDR3 is made up of 15 amino acids. Trimming took 2 bases from V and 2 from J, leaving 10 bases between them. The CDR3 nucleotides are TGTGCCAGCAGCTTACAGGGCAGTGGCAATCAGCCCCAGCATTTT. Translated, it gives CASSLQGSGNQPQHF.

The genes are TRBV19 and TRBJ1-6, with 7 bases that match TRBD1. CDR1 is LNHDA and CDR2 is SQIVND in the germline V gene (reference sequence). CDR3 length: 15 residues. V was pared by 9 bases and J by 5 bases, with 10 bases of the junction left unmatched. The CDR3: CASNKIDRDNSPLHF. The CDR3 coding sequence is TGTGCCAGCAATAAAATAGACAGGGATAATTCACCCCTCCACTTT.

J is TRBJ2-3 and V is TRBV29-1; 7 nucleotides agree with TRBD2. V lost 4 bases to trimming and J lost 3 bases; unmatched junction nucleotides: 4. Germline loops: CDR1 SQVTM, CDR2 ANQGSEA. The CDR3 is made up of 13 amino acids. CDR3 in DNA: TGCAGCGTTGGGGGCGGGAGAACAGATACGCAGTATTTT. Amino acids: CSVGGGRTDTQYF.

V gene TRBV19 combines with J gene TRBJ2-3; TRBD2 agrees at 11 bases. Looked up from germline, CDR1 is LNHDA and CDR2 is SQIVND (reference sequence). Trimming took 7 bases from V and 6 from J; bases not matched to a gene: 6. The CDR3 spans 14 residues. The CDR3 here is CASKGVAGGDTQYF. The CDR3 DNA sequence: TGTGCCAGTAAAGGGGTAGCGGGAGGGGATACGCAGTATTTT.